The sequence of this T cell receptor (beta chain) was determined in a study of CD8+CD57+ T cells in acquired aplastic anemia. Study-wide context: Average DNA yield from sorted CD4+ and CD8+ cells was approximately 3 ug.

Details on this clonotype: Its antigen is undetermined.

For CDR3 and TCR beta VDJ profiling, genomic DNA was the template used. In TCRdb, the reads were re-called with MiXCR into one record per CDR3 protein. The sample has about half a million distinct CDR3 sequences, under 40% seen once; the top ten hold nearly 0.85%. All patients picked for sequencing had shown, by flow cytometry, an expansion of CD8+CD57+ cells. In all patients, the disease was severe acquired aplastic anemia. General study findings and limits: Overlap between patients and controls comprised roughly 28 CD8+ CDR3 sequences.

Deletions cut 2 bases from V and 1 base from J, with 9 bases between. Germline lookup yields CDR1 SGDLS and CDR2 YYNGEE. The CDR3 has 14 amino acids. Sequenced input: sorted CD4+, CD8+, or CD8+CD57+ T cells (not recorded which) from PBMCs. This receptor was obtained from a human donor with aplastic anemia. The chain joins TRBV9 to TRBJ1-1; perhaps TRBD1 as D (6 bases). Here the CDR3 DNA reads TGTGCCAGCAGCGTCGGGACACCGAACACTGAAGCTTTCTTT. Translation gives CASSVGTPNTEAFF.